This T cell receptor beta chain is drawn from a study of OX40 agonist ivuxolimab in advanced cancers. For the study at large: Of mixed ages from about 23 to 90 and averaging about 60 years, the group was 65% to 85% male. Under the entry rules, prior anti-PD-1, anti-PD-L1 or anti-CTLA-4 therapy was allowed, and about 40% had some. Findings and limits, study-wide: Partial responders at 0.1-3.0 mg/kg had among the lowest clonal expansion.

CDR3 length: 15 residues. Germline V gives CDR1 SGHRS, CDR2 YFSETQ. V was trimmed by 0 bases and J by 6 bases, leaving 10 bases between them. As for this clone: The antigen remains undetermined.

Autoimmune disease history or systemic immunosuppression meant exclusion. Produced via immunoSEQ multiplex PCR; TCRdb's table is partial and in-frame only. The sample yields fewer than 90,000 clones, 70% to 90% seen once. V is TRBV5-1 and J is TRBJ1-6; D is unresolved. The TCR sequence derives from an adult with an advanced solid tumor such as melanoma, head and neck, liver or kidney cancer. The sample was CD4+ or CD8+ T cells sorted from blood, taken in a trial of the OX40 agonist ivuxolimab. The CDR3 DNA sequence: TGCGCCAGCAGCTTGGCCCCAGAGCCTAATTCACCCCTCCACTTT. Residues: CASSLAPEPNSPLHF. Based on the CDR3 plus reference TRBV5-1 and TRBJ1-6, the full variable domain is KAGVTQTPRYLIKTRGQQVTLSCSPISGHRSVSWYQQTPGQGLQFLFEYFSETQRNKGNFPGRFSGRQFSNSRSEMNVSTLELGDSALYLCASSLAPEPNSPLHFGNGTRLTVT.